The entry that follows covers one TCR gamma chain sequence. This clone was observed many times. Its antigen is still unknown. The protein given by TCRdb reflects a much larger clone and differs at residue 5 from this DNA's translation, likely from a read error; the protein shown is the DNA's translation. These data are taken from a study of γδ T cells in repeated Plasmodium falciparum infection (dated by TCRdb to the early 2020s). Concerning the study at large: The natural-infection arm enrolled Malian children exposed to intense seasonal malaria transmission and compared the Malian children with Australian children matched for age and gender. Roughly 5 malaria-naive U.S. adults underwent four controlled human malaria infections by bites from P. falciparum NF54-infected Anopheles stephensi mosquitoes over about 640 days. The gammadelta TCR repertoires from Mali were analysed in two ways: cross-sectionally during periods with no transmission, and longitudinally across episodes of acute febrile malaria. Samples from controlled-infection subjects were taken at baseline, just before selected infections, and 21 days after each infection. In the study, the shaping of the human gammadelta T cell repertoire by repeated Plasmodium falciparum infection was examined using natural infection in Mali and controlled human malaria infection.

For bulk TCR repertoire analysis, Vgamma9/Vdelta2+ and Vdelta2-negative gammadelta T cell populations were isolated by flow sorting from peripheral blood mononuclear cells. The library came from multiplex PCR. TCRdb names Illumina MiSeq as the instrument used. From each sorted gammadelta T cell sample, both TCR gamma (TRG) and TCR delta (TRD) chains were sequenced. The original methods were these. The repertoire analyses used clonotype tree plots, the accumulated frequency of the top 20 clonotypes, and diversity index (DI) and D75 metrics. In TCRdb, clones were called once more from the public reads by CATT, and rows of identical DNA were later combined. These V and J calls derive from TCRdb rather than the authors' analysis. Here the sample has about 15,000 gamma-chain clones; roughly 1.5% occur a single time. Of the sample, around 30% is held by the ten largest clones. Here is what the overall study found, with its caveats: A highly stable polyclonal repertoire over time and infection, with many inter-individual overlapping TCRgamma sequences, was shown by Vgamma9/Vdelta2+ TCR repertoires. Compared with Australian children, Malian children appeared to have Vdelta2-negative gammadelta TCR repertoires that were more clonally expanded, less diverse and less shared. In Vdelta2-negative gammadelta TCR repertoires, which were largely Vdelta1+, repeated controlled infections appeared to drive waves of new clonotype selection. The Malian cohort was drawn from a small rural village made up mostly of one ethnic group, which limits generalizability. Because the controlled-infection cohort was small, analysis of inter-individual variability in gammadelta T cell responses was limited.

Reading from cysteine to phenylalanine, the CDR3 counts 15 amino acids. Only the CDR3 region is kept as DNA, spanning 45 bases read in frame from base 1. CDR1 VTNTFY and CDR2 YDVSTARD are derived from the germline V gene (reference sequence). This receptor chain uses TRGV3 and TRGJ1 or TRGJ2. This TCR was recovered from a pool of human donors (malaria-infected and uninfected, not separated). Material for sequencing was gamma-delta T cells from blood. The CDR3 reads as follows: CATWNRQGNYYKKLF. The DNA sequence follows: TGTGCCACCTGGAACAGGCAGGGGAATTATTATAAGAAACTCTTT.